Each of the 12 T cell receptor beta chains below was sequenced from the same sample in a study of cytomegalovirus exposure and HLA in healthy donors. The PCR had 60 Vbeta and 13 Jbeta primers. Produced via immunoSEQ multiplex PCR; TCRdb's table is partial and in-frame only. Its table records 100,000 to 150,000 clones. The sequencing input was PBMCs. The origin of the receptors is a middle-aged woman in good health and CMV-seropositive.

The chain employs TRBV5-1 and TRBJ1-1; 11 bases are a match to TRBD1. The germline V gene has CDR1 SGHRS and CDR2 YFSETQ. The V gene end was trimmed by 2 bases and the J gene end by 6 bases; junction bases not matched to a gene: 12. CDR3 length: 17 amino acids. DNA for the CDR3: TGCGCCAGCAGCTTCCTTGGACAGGGGGCAGATGGGTCTGAAGCTTTCTTT. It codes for CASSFLGQGADGSEAFF.

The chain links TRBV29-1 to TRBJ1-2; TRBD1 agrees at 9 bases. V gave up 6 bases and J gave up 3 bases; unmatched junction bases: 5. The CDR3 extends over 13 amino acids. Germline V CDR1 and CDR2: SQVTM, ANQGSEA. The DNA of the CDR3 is TGCAGCGTCGGGACAGGGATGGACTATGGCTACACCTTC. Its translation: CSVGTGMDYGYTF.

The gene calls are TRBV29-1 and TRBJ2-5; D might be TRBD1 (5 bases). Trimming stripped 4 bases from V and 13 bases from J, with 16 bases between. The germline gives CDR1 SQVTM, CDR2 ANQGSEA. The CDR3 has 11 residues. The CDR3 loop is CSVGEGGARYF. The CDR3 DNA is TGCAGCGTTGGAGAAGGTGGGGCACGGTACTTC.

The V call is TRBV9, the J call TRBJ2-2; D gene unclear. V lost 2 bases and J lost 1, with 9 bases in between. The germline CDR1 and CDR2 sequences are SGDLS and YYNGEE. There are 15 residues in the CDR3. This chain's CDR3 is CASSVGSGNTGELFF. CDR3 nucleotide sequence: TGTGCCAGCAGCGTCGGCTCGGGGAACACCGGGGAGCTGTTTTTT.

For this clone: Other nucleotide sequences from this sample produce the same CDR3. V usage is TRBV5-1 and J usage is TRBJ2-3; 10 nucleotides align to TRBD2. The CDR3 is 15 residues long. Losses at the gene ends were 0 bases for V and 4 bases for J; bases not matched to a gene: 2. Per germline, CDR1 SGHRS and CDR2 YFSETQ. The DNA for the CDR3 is TGCGCCAGCAGCTTGGGACTAGCGGGTTCAGATACGCAGTATTTT. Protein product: CASSLGLAGSDTQYF.

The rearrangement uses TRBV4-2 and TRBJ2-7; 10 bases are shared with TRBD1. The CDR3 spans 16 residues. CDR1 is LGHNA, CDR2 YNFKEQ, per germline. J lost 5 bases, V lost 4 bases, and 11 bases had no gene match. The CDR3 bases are TGTGCCAGCAGCCCGAGTTCGGACAGGGGGGGAAACGAGCAGTACTTC. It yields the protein CASSPSSDRGGNEQYF.

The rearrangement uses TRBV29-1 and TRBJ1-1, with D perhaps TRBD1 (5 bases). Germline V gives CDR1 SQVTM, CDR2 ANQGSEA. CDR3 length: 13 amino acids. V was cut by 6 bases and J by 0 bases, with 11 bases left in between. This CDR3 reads CSVRTLLNTEAFF. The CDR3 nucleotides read TGCAGCGTACGGACACTTTTGAACACTGAAGCTTTCTTT.

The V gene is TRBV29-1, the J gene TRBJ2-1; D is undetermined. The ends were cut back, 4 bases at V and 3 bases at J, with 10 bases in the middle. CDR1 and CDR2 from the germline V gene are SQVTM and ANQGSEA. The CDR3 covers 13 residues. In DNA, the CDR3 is TGCAGCGTTGGCGGTCCCCTCTACAATGAGCAGTTCTTC. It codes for CSVGGPLYNEQFF.

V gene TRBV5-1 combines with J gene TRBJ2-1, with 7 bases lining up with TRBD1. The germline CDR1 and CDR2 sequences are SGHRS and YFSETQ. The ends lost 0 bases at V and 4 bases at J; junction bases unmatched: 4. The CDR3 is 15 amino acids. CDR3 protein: CASSLAGQVYNEQFF. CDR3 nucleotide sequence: TGCGCCAGCAGCTTGGCAGGACAGGTATACAATGAGCAGTTCTTC.

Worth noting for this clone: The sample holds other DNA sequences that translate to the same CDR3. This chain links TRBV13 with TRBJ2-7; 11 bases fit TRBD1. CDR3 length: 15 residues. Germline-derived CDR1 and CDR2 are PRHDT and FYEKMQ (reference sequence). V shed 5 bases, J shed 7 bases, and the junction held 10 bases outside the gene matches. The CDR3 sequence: CASSQAGQGVLEQYF. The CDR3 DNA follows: TGTGCCAGCAGCCAAGCGGGACAGGGGGTCTTGGAGCAGTACTTC.

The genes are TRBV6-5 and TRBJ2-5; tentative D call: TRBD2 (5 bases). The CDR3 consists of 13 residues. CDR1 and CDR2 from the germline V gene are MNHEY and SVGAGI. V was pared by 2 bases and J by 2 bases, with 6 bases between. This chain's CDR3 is CASSYQRQETQYF. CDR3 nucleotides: TGTGCCAGCAGTTACCAGCGGCAAGAGACCCAGTACTTC.

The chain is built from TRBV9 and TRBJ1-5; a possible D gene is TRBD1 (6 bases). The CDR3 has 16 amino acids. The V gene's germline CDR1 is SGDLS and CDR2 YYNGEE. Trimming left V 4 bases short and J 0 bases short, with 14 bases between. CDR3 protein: CASSPRGLYSNQPQHF. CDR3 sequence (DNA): TGTGCCAGCAGCCCGAGGGGGTTGTATAGCAATCAGCCCCAGCATTTT.